This T cell receptor beta chain was sequenced in a study of follicular helper T cells after annual influenza vaccination. The data were produced by immunoSEQ multiplex PCR, yet TCRdb's version contains in-frame clones alone and is incomplete. The sample records some 10,000 clones, around 78% being singletons. On this clone itself: What it binds is unknown.

Points from the study as a whole: Change in circulating plasmablasts correlated with ICOS+CD38+ cTfh clonality change.

Regarding time point: 2015-2016 season, 7 days after influenza vaccination. This receptor was identified in an adult who received the influenza vaccine. Sequenced here: CXCR5- memory CD4+ T cells sorted from blood, sampled 7 days after influenza vaccination.

This chain's CDR3 is CASSPTGGLRTEAFF. CDR3 bases: TGTGCCAGCAGCCCCACAGGAGGCCTTCGTACTGAAGCTTTCTTT. The chain joins TRBV7-3 to TRBJ1-1; D is possibly TRBD1 (5 bases). CDR1 SGHTA and CDR2 FQGTGA come from the germline V gene. The length of the CDR3 is 15 residues. The V end lost 5 bases, the J end lost 5 bases, and 18 bases lay between the germline ends.